This T cell receptor (beta chain) was sequenced in a study of blood T cell repertoires in COVID-19. This clone occurred once. Germline V gene lookup returns CDR1 SQVTM and CDR2 ANQGSEA. CDR3 length equals 11 residues. Trimming pared 6 bases from V and 0 bases from J, leaving 6 bases between. Authors' data handling: Scientists estimated how many nucleated cells there were by amplifying reference gene primers. The method was immunoSEQ multiplex PCR; TCRdb's version includes in-frame clones alone and lacks a portion of them. Clone size and V and J calls were adopted from that table, with D and trimming inferred from the DNA. This table holds 180,000 or so clones, roughly 89% found once.

The sample comprised peripheral blood. The rearrangement uses TRBV29-1 and TRBJ2-7; D remains ambiguous. This sequence originates from a young man with active or convalescent COVID-19. The CDR3 region is CSVRSSYEQYF. DNA of the CDR3: TGCAGCGTGAGGAGCTCCTACGAGCAGTACTTC.